The present TCR beta chain was sequenced within a study of metastatic and nonmetastatic thyroid tumors. In the study overall: The comparison covered peripheral blood and tumor or nodule tissue in malignant and benign thyroid patients.

Study outcomes and limitations: A significant increase in TCR beta diversity was reportedly seen in malignant thyroid tumors relative to benign nodules, in blood and tumor.

Ahead of thyroid surgery, no patient had received treatment of any kind. CDR1 and CDR2 from the germline V gene are LNHNV and YYDKDF (reference sequence). V gave up 1 base and J gave up 5 bases, with 5 bases separating them. The CDR3 covers 13 residues. In the authors' workflow: A classifier for distant metastasis in papillary thyroid cancer was constructed using CDR3 differences observed across clinicopathological groups. From the PCR reads, TCRdb re-called clones with MiXCR. The V and J calls and clone size are TCRdb's, not the authors'. The table includes over 20,000 clones, 12% detected once. This clone was seen a few times. Its antigen is currently unknown.

This receptor was taken from a male donor with papillary thyroid cancer or a benign thyroid nodule (not recorded which). Some clones in this sample may be carry-over from other donors' samples. Sequencing was performed on blood. The rearrangement links TRBV15 to TRBJ2-2; D assignment may be TRBD1 or TRBD2 (5 bases each). The CDR3 is CATSRGGTGELFF. The CDR3 DNA reads TGTGCCACCAGCAGAGGGGGGACCGGGGAGCTGTTTTTT.